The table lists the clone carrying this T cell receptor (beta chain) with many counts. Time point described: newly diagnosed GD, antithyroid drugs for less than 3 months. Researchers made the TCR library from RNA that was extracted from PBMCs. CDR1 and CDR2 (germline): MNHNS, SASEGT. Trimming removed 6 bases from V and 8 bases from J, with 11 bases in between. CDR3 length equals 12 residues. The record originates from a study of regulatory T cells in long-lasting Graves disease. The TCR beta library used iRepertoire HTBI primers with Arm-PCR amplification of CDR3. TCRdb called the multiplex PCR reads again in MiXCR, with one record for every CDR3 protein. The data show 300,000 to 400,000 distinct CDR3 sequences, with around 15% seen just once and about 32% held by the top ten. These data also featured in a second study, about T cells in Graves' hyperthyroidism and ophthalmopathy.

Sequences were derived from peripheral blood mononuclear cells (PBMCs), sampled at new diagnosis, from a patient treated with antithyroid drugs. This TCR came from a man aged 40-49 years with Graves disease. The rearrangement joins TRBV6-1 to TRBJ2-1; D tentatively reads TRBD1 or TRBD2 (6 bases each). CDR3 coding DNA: TGTGCCAGCAGAATCGGGGGCCATGAGCAGTTCTTC. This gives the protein CASRIGGHEQFF.